This is a list of T cell receptor beta chains from one sample in a study of T cells in Graves' hyperthyroidism and ophthalmopathy. TCRdb itself ran the multiplex PCR reads through MiXCR, one entry per CDR3 protein. The table lists 500,000 to 600,000 distinct CDR3 sequences, approximately 16% of them singletons. Source material: blood. These receptors originate from a woman aged 18 to 35 with Graves' hyperthyroidism. CDR3s include the opening cysteine and the closing phenylalanine or tryptophan. The order of the fields is D gene, clone size, J gene, V gene, CDR3 protein, CDR3 DNA. A D gene is named only where the DNA matches it firmly. A row's size may be missing; if present it is once, few, many or a size class.

D: TRBD1; size: NA; J: TRBJ2-7; V: TRBV20-1; CDR3: CSAREQGSYEQYF; DNA: TGCAGTGCTAGAGAACAGGGGTCCTACGAGCAGTACTTC
D: TRBD1; size: many; J: TRBJ1-6; V: TRBV5-1; CDR3: CASSPAGQGNSPLHF; DNA: TGCGCCAGCAGCCCGGCGGGACAGGGGAATTCACCCCTCCACTTT
D: NA; size: few; J: TRBJ1-3; V: TRBV9; CDR3: CASSEGGRHLHTIYF; DNA: TGTGCCAGCAGCGAGGGGGGACGGCACTTGCACACCATATATTTT
D: NA; size: many; J: TRBJ1-5; V: TRBV12-3/TRBV12-4; CDR3: CASSPGHGRGQPQHF; DNA: TGTGCCAGCAGTCCGGGACACGGACGAGGGCAGCCCCAGCATTTT
D: TRBD2; size: few; J: TRBJ2-7; V: TRBV19; CDR3: CASSIVRASGSYEQYF; DNA: TGTGCCAGTAGTATAGTTAGGGCTAGCGGGAGCTACGAGCAGTACTTC
D: NA; size: few; J: TRBJ2-7; V: TRBV7-2; CDR3: CASSLDSGASYEQYF; DNA: TGTGCCAGCAGCTTAGATTCGGGGGCTAGCTACGAGCAGTACTTC
D: TRBD2; size: many; J: TRBJ2-7; V: TRBV5-1; CDR3: CASSLGSGAYEQYF; DNA: TGCGCCAGCAGCTTGGGTAGCGGGGCCTACGAGCAGTACTTC
D: TRBD1; size: NA; J: TRBJ2-7; V: TRBV7-9; CDR3: CASSPPNRGSSEQYF; DNA: TGTGCCAGCAGCCCCCCTAACAGGGGCTCGTCCGAGCAGTACTTC
D: NA; size: few; J: TRBJ1-2; V: TRBV5-1; CDR3: CASRYDRAEVYGYTF; DNA: TGCGCCAGCAGATATGACAGAGCGGAGGTCTATGGCTACACCTTC
D: NA; size: many; J: TRBJ1-5; V: TRBV20-1; CDR3: CSASRALQHGGAQPQHF; DNA: TGCAGTGCTAGTCGGGCCCTCCAACACGGTGGGGCTCAGCCCCAGCATTTT
D: NA; size: NA; J: TRBJ2-1; V: TRBV6-1; CDR3: CASSEARGGEQFF; DNA: TGTGCCAGCAGTGAAGCGAGGGGTGGAGAGCAGTTCTTC
D: TRBD1; size: many; J: TRBJ2-1; V: TRBV6-5; CDR3: CASSYQIPGGAGNEQFF; DNA: TGTGCCAGCAGTTACCAAATACCAGGGGGCGCGGGTAATGAGCAGTTCTTC
D: NA; size: few; J: TRBJ1-2; V: TRBV28; CDR3: CASSSVPATNYGYTF; DNA: TGTGCCAGCAGTTCCGTACCAGCAACTAACTATGGCTACACCTTC
D: NA; size: many; J: TRBJ1-5; V: TRBV28; CDR3: CASSLLTGTQPQHF; DNA: TGTGCCAGCAGTTTACTCACAGGGACTCAGCCCCAGCATTTT
D: NA; size: few; J: TRBJ2-2; V: TRBV6-5; CDR3: CASSYVTGNTGELFF; DNA: TGTGCCAGCAGTTACGTCACAGGGAACACCGGGGAGCTGTTTTTT
D: NA; size: many; J: TRBJ1-5; V: TRBV12-3/TRBV12-4; CDR3: CASSLSGLGNQPQHF; DNA: TGTGCCAGCAGTTTGTCCGGGCTAGGCAATCAGCCCCAGCATTTT
D: NA; size: NA; J: TRBJ2-1; V: TRBV4-1; CDR3: CASSQVGARNEQFF; DNA: TGCGCCAGCAGCCAGGTTGGGGCTCGCAATGAGCAGTTCTTC
D: TRBD2; size: many; J: TRBJ2-2; V: TRBV28; CDR3: CATLGSSGRRTGELFF; DNA: TGTGCCACCTTAGGCTCTAGCGGGAGGAGAACCGGGGAGCTGTTTTTT
D: TRBD1; size: many; J: TRBJ2-1; V: TRBV7-8; CDR3: CASSLGGQASSYNEQFF; DNA: TGTGCCAGCAGCTTAGGTGGACAGGCGAGCTCCTACAATGAGCAGTTCTTC
D: NA; size: many; J: TRBJ1-5; V: TRBV7-8; CDR3: CASSLGSGGLSNRPQHF; DNA: TGTGCCAGCAGCTTAGGTTCCGGAGGACTGTCGAATCGACCCCAGCATTTT
D: NA; size: many; J: TRBJ1-2; V: TRBV7-3; CDR3: CASSPQGGLYGYTF; DNA: TGTGCCAGCAGCCCCCAGGGAGGGCTTTATGGCTACACCTTC
D: NA; size: many; J: TRBJ2-1; V: TRBV11-2; CDR3: CASSLEGIGEQFF; DNA: TGTGCCAGCAGCTTAGAAGGGATCGGTGAGCAGTTCTTC
D: NA; size: NA; J: TRBJ2-3; V: TRBV11-2; CDR3: CASSSPGDSKTSTDTQYF; DNA: TGTGCCAGCAGCTCCCCCGGGGATTCTAAAACTAGCACAGATACGCAGTATTTT
D: NA; size: NA; J: TRBJ1-2; V: TRBV9; CDR3: CASSVDRVRDGYTF; DNA: TGTGCCAGCAGCGTAGATCGAGTACGCGATGGCTACACCTTC
D: NA; size: many; J: TRBJ2-1; V: TRBV11-3; CDR3: CASSLVGDNEQFF; DNA: TGTGCCAGCAGCTTAGTAGGAGACAATGAGCAGTTCTTC
D: NA; size: NA; J: TRBJ2-7; V: TRBV7-9; CDR3: CASTSSGGVRSYEQYF; DNA: TGTGCCAGCACTTCCTCAGGGGGGGTTCGGTCCTACGAGCAGTACTTC
D: TRBD1; size: few; J: TRBJ2-4; V: TRBV6-1; CDR3: CASSAERQGTGRDIQYF; DNA: TGTGCCAGCAGTGCTGAGCGCCAGGGGACAGGACGGGACATTCAGTACTTC
D: NA; size: many; J: TRBJ2-7; V: TRBV18; CDR3: CASSHSGNSYEQYF; DNA: TGTGCCAGCTCCCACTCGGGAAACTCCTACGAGCAGTACTTC
D: NA; size: many; J: TRBJ2-2; V: TRBV6-2/TRBV6-3; CDR3: CASSYTGYTGELFF; DNA: TGTGCCAGCAGTTACACAGGGTACACCGGGGAGCTGTTTTTT
D: TRBD1; size: few; J: TRBJ2-7; V: TRBV16; CDR3: CASSPTGAGDYEQYF; DNA: TGTGCCAGCAGCCCCACAGGGGCCGGAGACTACGAGCAGTACTTC
D: NA; size: NA; J: TRBJ1-1; V: TRBV6-5; CDR3: CASSYSGTPRMNTEAFF; DNA: TGTGCCAGCAGTTACTCCGGGACGCCAAGGATGAACACTGAAGCTTTCTTT
D: NA; size: NA; J: TRBJ2-6; V: TRBV6-1; CDR3: CASSEAAGANVLTF; DNA: TGTGCCAGCAGTGAAGCCGCGGGGGCCAACGTCCTGACTTTC
D: NA; size: few; J: TRBJ1-5; V: TRBV6-2/TRBV6-3; CDR3: CASSIRTWGGNQPQHF; DNA: TGTGCCAGCAGTATAAGAACGTGGGGGGGCAATCAGCCCCAGCATTTT
D: NA; size: NA; J: TRBJ1-2; V: TRBV12-3/TRBV12-4; CDR3: CASSSQAEIGGYTF; DNA: TGTGCCAGCAGCTCCCAGGCGGAGATAGGTGGCTACACCTTC
D: TRBD2; size: many; J: TRBJ2-3; V: TRBV28; CDR3: CASSLGREGIPTDTQYF; DNA: TGTGCCAGCAGTTTAGGGCGGGAGGGGATCCCCACAGATACGCAGTATTTT
D: NA; size: many; J: TRBJ1-1; V: TRBV11-2; CDR3: CASSLLAGKDTEAFF; DNA: TGTGCCAGCAGCTTACTCGCAGGGAAGGACACTGAAGCTTTCTTT
D: NA; size: few; J: TRBJ1-2; V: TRBV10-3; CDR3: CAIRPPTDGYTF; DNA: TGTGCCATCAGGCCACCCACTGATGGCTACACCTTC
D: NA; size: NA; J: TRBJ1-3; V: TRBV7-8; CDR3: CASSLAPGLGNTIYF; DNA: TGTGCCAGCAGCTTAGCTCCGGGGCTAGGAAACACCATATATTTT
D: TRBD2; size: NA; J: TRBJ2-5; V: TRBV11-3; CDR3: CASSLGLAGFETQYF; DNA: TGTGCCAGCAGCTTGGGACTAGCGGGGTTTGAGACCCAGTACTTC
D: NA; size: many; J: TRBJ1-1; V: TRBV11-2; CDR3: CASSLSLAEAFF; DNA: TGTGCCAGCAGCTTAAGCCTAGCCGAAGCTTTCTTT
D: NA; size: NA; J: TRBJ1-5; V: TRBV2; CDR3: CASSRTEDQPQHF; DNA: TGTGCCAGCAGTCGGACAGAGGATCAGCCCCAGCATTTT
D: TRBD1; size: few; J: TRBJ1-2; V: TRBV20-1; CDR3: CSARSGQSRDYGYTF; DNA: TGCAGTGCTAGATCGGGACAGTCTAGGGACTATGGCTACACCTTC
D: NA; size: many; J: TRBJ2-5; V: TRBV2; CDR3: CASKWPSAQETQYF; DNA: TGTGCCAGCAAATGGCCTAGCGCCCAAGAGACCCAGTACTTC
D: NA; size: many; J: TRBJ2-7; V: TRBV6-9; CDR3: CASSYGCRRDYEQYF; DNA: TGTGCCAGCAGTTATGGGTGTCGTCGTGACTACGAGCAGTACTTC
D: TRBD2; size: many; J: TRBJ2-1; V: TRBV11-1; CDR3: CASGVGGNEQFF; DNA: TGTGCCAGCGGGGTGGGGGGGAATGAGCAGTTCTTC
D: NA; size: NA; J: TRBJ2-3; V: TRBV4-1; CDR3: CASSQDRGWGGEGDTQYF; DNA: TGCGCCAGCAGCCAAGATCGGGGCTGGGGGGGCGAGGGAGATACGCAGTATTTT